This entry lists 19 T cell receptor beta chains sequenced from one sample in a study of T-cell memory formation after mild COVID-19. TCRdb re-derived calls from the 5' RACE reads in MiXCR, one entry per CDR3 protein. The repertoire includes 250,000 to 300,000 distinct CDR3 sequences, 16% of them detected once, and 22% sits in the top ten. The sequenced sample consisted of PBMCs or a T cell subset sorted from them (not recorded which). The source is a young man who had mild COVID-19 (a few samples of this study predate the infection). Cell type and time point are not known.

This sequence joins TRBV7-2 and TRBJ1-1; D not certain. Germline V gene sequence: CDR1 SGHTA, CDR2 FQGNSA. The CDR3 totals 13 residues. Trimming stripped 2 bases from V and 1 base from J, with 5 bases between. CDR3 sequence reads: CASSLMRNTEAFF. The CDR3 DNA is TGTGCCAGCAGCTTAATGAGGAACACTGAAGCTTTCTTT.

V is TRBV12-3 or TRBV12-4 and J is TRBJ1-2; maybe TRBD1 (5 bases). V was cut by 6 bases and J by 3 bases, with 11 bases left in between. The CDR3 loop spans 13 amino acids. Here the CDR3 DNA reads TGTGCCAGCAGGCAGGGCGCCTACTATGGCTACACCTTC. Translated: CASRQGAYYGYTF.

This clonotype was seen at least ten times. This chain uses TRBV20-1 with TRBJ2-3; 9 bases are a match to TRBD1. The V and J ends lost 6 bases and 1 base, in that order; junction bases with no gene match: 5. CDR3 size: 14 residues. CDR1 and CDR2 from the germline V gene are DFQATT and SNEGSKA (reference sequence). The CDR3 loop reads CSANRGLGTDTQYF. In DNA form, the CDR3 reads TGCAGTGCAAACAGGGGGCTGGGCACAGATACGCAGTATTTT.

The chain combines TRBV10-3 with TRBJ2-3, with 15 bases that match TRBD2. CDR1 ENHRY and CDR2 SYGVKD come from the germline V gene. The CDR3 extends over 16 amino acids. Trimming cost V 6 bases and J 1 base; bases outside gene matches: 2. The chain's CDR3 is CAISWTSGGGTDTQYF. The CDR3 DNA reads TGTGCCATCAGCTGGACTAGCGGGGGGGGCACAGATACGCAGTATTTT.

The chain has TRBV5-4 and TRBJ1-1, with D unresolved. The CDR3 extends over 12 amino acids. Germline-derived CDR1 and CDR2 are SGHNT and YYREEE (reference sequence). Trimming took off 7 bases at V and 1 base at J, with 8 bases between the two ends. The CDR3 protein is CASQDRNTEAFF. CDR3 DNA sequence: TGTGCCAGCCAAGACCGGAACACTGAAGCTTTCTTT.

This clonotype was seen repeatedly, ten times or more. The chain combines TRBV7-8 with TRBJ2-2, with TRBD2 matching 12 bases. Germline V gene lookup returns CDR1 SGHVS and CDR2 FQNEAQ. The CDR3 has 17 residues. The trim removed 4 bases at V and 7 bases at J, leaving 10 bases unmatched. Here the CDR3 reads CASSSRLAGARDGELFF. CDR3 nucleotide sequence: TGTGCCAGCAGCTCCAGACTAGCGGGGGCCCGGGACGGGGAGCTGTTTTTT.

This sequence joins TRBV2 and TRBJ2-7, with a tentative D call TRBD1 (6 bases). V was trimmed by 1 base and J by 6 bases, leaving 10 bases between them. CDR1 is SNHLY, CDR2 FYNNEI, per germline. CDR3 length equals 13 residues. The chain's CDR3 is CASSEVAGVEQYV. CDR3 DNA: TGTGCCAGCAGTGAAGTTGCAGGGGTCGAGCAGTACGTC.

This clonotype was counted only a few times. This sequence joins TRBV9 and TRBJ1-4, with unresolved D. This CDR3 region has 16 residues. Germline V gene lookup returns CDR1 SGDLS and CDR2 YYNGEE. Trimming took off 2 bases at V and 0 bases at J, with 11 bases between the two ends. In nucleotides, the CDR3 is TGTGCCAGCAGCGTGTACCTCAGTCCAACTAATGAAAAACTGTTTTTT. It translates to CASSVYLSPTNEKLFF.

This clonotype was counted only a few times. This chain links TRBV5-1 with TRBJ2-2; D is ambiguous. The germline V gene encodes CDR1 SGHRS and CDR2 YFSETQ. With 1 base removed from V and 0 bases from J, the gap between germline ends came to 4 bases. The CDR3 loop spans 14 amino acids. CDR3 amino acids: CASSLNTNTGELFF. DNA of the CDR3: TGCGCCAGCAGCTTGAACACGAACACCGGGGAGCTGTTTTTT.

This clonotype was observed many times. This chain joins TRBV14 and TRBJ2-7; no firm D call. Germline values: CDR1 SGHDN, CDR2 FVKESK. CDR3 length equals 12 residues. Trimming took off 8 bases at V and 6 bases at J, with 14 bases between the two ends. The CDR3 DNA reads TGTGCCAGCGTTATGTCTGCACTCGAGCAGTACGTC. Protein product: CASVMSALEQYV.

The genes are TRBV7-3 and TRBJ2-5; 7 bases agree with TRBD2. The CDR3 has 15 amino acids. From germline, CDR1 is SGHTA and CDR2 FQGTGA. V was clipped by 4 bases and J by 0 bases; unmatched bases: 5. CDR3 nucleotide sequence: TGTGCCAGCAGCTACCGCGGGGGAAACCAAGAGACCCAGTACTTC. This gives the protein CASSYRGGNQETQYF.

The chain carries TRBV7-2 and TRBJ2-3; possible D gene TRBD1, 5 bases. Germline CDR1 reads SGHTA; CDR2 reads FQGNSA. The CDR3 totals 16 residues. Deletions cut 2 bases from V and 2 bases from J, with 14 bases between. CDR3 coding DNA: TGTGCCAGCAGCTTACTAGGGGTTGCCGTCACAGATACGCAGTATTTT. It is translated as CASSLLGVAVTDTQYF.

This clonotype has just a few counts. The chain recombines TRBV14 with TRBJ2-4, with D uncertain. The V gene's germline CDR1 is SGHDN and CDR2 FVKESK. Trimming pared 1 base from V and 1 base from J, leaving 2 bases between. This CDR3 comprises 13 residues. CDR3 loop: CASSQVAKNIQYF. The CDR3 nucleotides are TGTGCCAGCAGCCAAGTGGCCAAAAACATTCAGTACTTC. Drawing the rest from reference TRBV14 and TRBJ2-4, the complete variable domain is EAGVTQFPSHSVIEKGQTVTLRCDPISGHDNLYWYRRVMGKEIKFLLHFVKESKQDESGMPNNRFLAERTGGTYSTLKVQPAELEDSGVYFCASSQVAKNIQYFGAGTRLSVL.

The table lists this clonotype with a few counts. V gene TRBV20-1 combines with J gene TRBJ1-1, with TRBD1 matching 9 bases. The CDR3 length is 12 residues. Germline CDR1 reads DFQATT; CDR2 reads SNEGSKA (reference sequence). After removal of 4 bases from V and 6 bases from J, the junction contained 3 bases not matched to a gene. DNA of the CDR3: TGCAGTGCTACAAACAGGGGGCCTGAAGCTTTCTTT. Translation gives CSATNRGPEAFF.

The V and J genes are TRBV4-3 and TRBJ2-3; TRBD2 matches 11 bases. Per germline, CDR1 LGHNA and CDR2 YSLEER. V was pared by 0 bases and J by 6 bases, with 8 bases of the junction left unmatched. The CDR3 runs to 17 residues. CDR3 in amino acids: CASSQDLSGGVADTQYF. In DNA form, the CDR3 reads TGCGCCAGCAGCCAAGACCTTAGCGGGGGGGTAGCCGATACGCAGTATTTT.

The rearrangement links TRBV29-1 to TRBJ2-2; D possibly corresponds to TRBD1 (8 bases). From germline, CDR1 is SQVTM and CDR2 ANQGSEA. With 3 bases removed from V and 5 bases from J, the gap between germline ends came to 16 bases. The CDR3 runs 15 residues. CDR3 in amino acids: CSVDTGQGGTGELFF. The CDR3 DNA sequence: TGCAGCGTTGACACCGGACAGGGAGGGACCGGGGAGCTGTTTTTT.

The chain combines TRBV4-3 with TRBJ2-5; the D call may be TRBD1 or TRBD2 (5 bases each). This CDR3 contains 13 residues. Germline V gene sequence: CDR1 LGHNA, CDR2 YSLEER. The V and J ends lost 4 bases and 5 bases respectively, with 11 bases between them. This CDR3 is CASSPGAGETQYF. Written as DNA, the CDR3 is TGCGCCAGCAGCCCCGGGGCTGGGGAGACCCAGTACTTC.

This clonotype was detected a few times. The chain is built from TRBV9 and TRBJ1-1; D gene unclear. The CDR3 length is 12 residues. Germline loops: CDR1 SGDLS, CDR2 YYNGEE. V was clipped by 3 bases and J by 11 bases, with 14 bases between them. In DNA, the CDR3 is TGTGCCAGCAGCGAGGAGGGAGGAGATGCTTTCTTT. Translating gives CASSEEGGDAFF.

This clonotype was recorded a few times. This rearrangement joins TRBV15 to TRBJ2-2; 8 bases line up with TRBD1. This CDR3 has 15 amino acids. CDR1 LNHNV and CDR2 YYDKDF come from the germline V gene (reference sequence). The ends lost 5 bases at V and 3 bases at J; junction bases unmatched: 5. CDR3 loop: CATSGDRIDTGELFF. The CDR3 nucleotides read TGTGCCACCAGCGGGGACAGGATAGACACCGGGGAGCTGTTTTTT.